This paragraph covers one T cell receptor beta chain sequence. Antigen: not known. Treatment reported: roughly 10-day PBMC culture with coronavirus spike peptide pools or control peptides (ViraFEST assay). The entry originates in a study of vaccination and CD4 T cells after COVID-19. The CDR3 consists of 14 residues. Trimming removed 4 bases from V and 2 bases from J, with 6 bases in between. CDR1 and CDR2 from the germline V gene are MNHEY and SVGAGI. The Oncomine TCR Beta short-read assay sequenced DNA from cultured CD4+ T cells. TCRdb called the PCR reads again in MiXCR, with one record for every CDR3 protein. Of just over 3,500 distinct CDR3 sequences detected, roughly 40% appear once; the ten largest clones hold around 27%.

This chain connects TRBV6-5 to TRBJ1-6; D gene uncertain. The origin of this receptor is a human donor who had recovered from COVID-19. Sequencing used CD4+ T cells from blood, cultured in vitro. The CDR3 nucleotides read TGTGCCAGCAGTTCTGGACCCTATAATTCACCCCTCCACTTT. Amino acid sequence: CASSSGPYNSPLHF.